Listed below are T cell receptor beta chains from one sample, sequenced in a study of response to subunit inactivated influenza vaccine. TCRdb reprocessed the RT-PCR reads via MiXCR and lists one record per CDR3 protein. This table holds more than 450,000 distinct CDR3 sequences, roughly 10% found once. These same data were also listed under a study on T cells expressing NK-cell markers.

The material sequenced was PBMCs from blood, taken on the day of vaccination. The source is a man between 45 and 60 years old who received an inactivated influenza vaccine. Both conserved end residues are part of each CDR3. A row's size may be missing; if present it is once, few, many or a size class.

>TRBV20-1|few|TRBJ2-7
CSAPLGSSYEQYF
>TRBV3-1|few|TRBJ2-1
CASSQSLGTGLGQFF
>TRBV4-3|few|TRBJ1-1
CASSQSQLNTEAFF
>TRBV6-5|few|TRBJ2-5
CASSYKGALRETQYF
>TRBV29-1|NA|TRBJ2-2
CSVSPNLNTGELFF
>TRBV12-3/TRBV12-4|NA|TRBJ1-1
CASIRDRANTEAFF
>TRBV28|NA|TRBJ1-1
CASRSTLSNTEAFF
>TRBV5-4|NA|TRBJ2-1
CASSLPPGAGDNEQFF
>TRBV12-3/TRBV12-4|NA|TRBJ2-5
CASSLAGPWETQYF
>TRBV29-1|many|TRBJ2-5
CSVAVGSGGETQYF
>TRBV10-3|few|TRBJ2-1
CAISEFNVNEQFF
>TRBV3-1|few|TRBJ2-3
CASSQETTGGMNTQYF
>TRBV6-2/TRBV6-3|few|TRBJ2-7
CASSYSRAGTYEQYF
>TRBV24-1|NA|TRBJ2-3
CATSDGESTQYF
>TRBV12-3/TRBV12-4|NA|TRBJ2-2
CASSFFGGLAGIVRRTGELFF
>TRBV20-1|NA|TRBJ2-1
CSARGPSEQFF
>TRBV18|NA|TRBJ2-1
CASSPPRGGRGDLTYNEQFF
>TRBV12-3/TRBV12-4|NA|TRBJ2-7
CASGKLGGAYEQYF
>TRBV11-3|many|TRBJ2-7
CASSPTSGAYEQYF
>TRBV20-1|NA|TRBJ2-3
CSALRPGLGDTQYF
>TRBV27|NA|TRBJ2-3
CASSYPGKTQYF
>TRBV6-2/TRBV6-3|few|TRBJ2-5
CASSKPGLAQETQYF
>TRBV7-2|few|TRBJ2-3
CASSSLAGARTDTQYF
>TRBV9|NA|TRBJ2-3
CASSRSYLDVSLPPADTQYF
>TRBV4-3|NA|TRBJ1-2
CASSQEAGASGYTF
>TRBV24-1|many|TRBJ2-3
CAIRDRATDTQYF
>TRBV5-1|few|TRBJ2-1
CASSFSIARSYNEQFF
>TRBV16|NA|TRBJ2-4
CASSQSSLAGVWYF
>TRBV7-9|NA|TRBJ2-1
CASSLGALAGHNNEQFF
>TRBV18|NA|TRBJ2-1
CASSPPHQFKQFF
>TRBV20-1|NA|TRBJ1-1
CSARADRSAFF
>TRBV20-1|few|TRBJ2-5
CSARPAGTGETQYF
>TRBV28|few|TRBJ2-1
CASSLLPANNEQFF
>TRBV28|few|TRBJ2-2
CASSFLTDRAAGELFF
>TRBV7-8|few|TRBJ2-7
CASSLALSSGTGRVLEQYF
>TRBV20-1|many|TRBJ1-5
CSASPRQGYQPQHF
>TRBV7-9|few|TRBJ1-1
CASSFQSVNTEAFF
>TRBV6-2/TRBV6-3|NA|TRBJ2-7
CASSYSHRRAYEQYF
>TRBV27|NA|TRBJ2-3
CASSLRTSGTDTQYF
>TRBV7-9|many|TRBJ2-7
CASSLEGSEQYF
>TRBV20-1|NA|TRBJ2-2
CSASGGVNTGELFF
>TRBV4-3|NA|TRBJ2-7
CASSQQAGGVEQYF
>TRBV30|NA|TRBJ2-5
CAWSPGTIKETQYF
>TRBV6-2/TRBV6-3|many|TRBJ1-5
CASSRTGGLQPQHF
>TRBV28|many|TRBJ1-6
CASTDRAGAMRNSPLHF
>TRBV20-1|few|TRBJ2-1
CSAELADFYNEQFF
>TRBV4-1|few|TRBJ1-5
CASSHLPPRVNQPQHF
>TRBV29-1|NA|TRBJ2-7
CSALEAAAVGWEQYF
>TRBV20-1|many|TRBJ2-7
CSARDSLAAYEQYF
>TRBV4-3|NA|TRBJ2-5
CASSQGSLGKETQYF
>TRBV12-3/TRBV12-4|NA|TRBJ2-4
CASSTEGYIQYF